The T cell receptor (beta chain) under discussion was sequenced for a study of blood T cell repertoires in COVID-19. Study in general: The study drew acute and convalescent COVID-19 samples from the United States, Italy and Spain. T cells, B-cell-depleted T cells, or PBMCs supplied cDNA or gDNA.

Germline assignment: CDR1 MNHEY and CDR2 SVGAGI. The junction had 3 bases not matched to a gene; V was cut back by 6 bases and J by 9 bases. The CDR3 extends over 12 amino acids. As originally analysed: Amplifying reference gene primers gave estimates of nucleated cell counts. The repertoire was sequenced with immunoSEQ multiplex PCR; TCRdb's copy has only in-frame clones and lacks some. V, J and clone size reflect that table, while D and trimming were determined from the DNA. Of approximately 40,000 clones listed, around nine tenths were seen once; the top ten hold more than 5.5%. The sequenced sample was peripheral blood. The source of this sequence is a human donor in a cohort sampled during active COVID-19. The chain uses TRBV6-5 and TRBJ2-1; 9 bases match TRBD1. The CDR3 is CASSTGGTEQFF. CDR3 sequence (DNA): TGTGCCAGCAGCACAGGGGGCACTGAGCAGTTCTTC.